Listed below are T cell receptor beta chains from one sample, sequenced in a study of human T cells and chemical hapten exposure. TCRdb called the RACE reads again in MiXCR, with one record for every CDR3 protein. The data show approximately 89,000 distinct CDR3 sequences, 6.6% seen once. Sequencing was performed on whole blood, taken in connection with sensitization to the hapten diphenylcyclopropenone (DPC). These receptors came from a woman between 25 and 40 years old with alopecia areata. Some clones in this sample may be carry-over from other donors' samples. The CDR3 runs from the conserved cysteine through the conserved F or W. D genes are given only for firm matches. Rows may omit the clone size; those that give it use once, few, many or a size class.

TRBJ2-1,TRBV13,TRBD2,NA,TGTGCCAGCAGCTTATGGGGGGGGTCCTACAATGAGCAGTTCTTC,CASSLWGGSYNEQFF
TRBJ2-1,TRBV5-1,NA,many,TGCGCCAGCAGCTTAACTCTGATAGAAACCTACAATGAGCAGTTCTTC,CASSLTLIETYNEQFF
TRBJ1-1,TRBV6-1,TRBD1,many,TGTGCCAGCAGAAACACAGGGGGATGGACTGAAGCTTTCTTT,CASRNTGGWTEAFF
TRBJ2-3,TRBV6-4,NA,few,TGTGCCAGCAGTAGAGAAAGCAGAGATACGCAGTATTTT,CASSRESRDTQYF
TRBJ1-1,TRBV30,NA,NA,TGTGCCTGGAGAGAGGGAGAGTTTGAAGCTTTCTTT,CAWREGEFEAFF
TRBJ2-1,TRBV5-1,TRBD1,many,TGCGCCAGCAGCCTTACAGGGGCCACCTACAATGAGCAGTTCTTC,CASSLTGATYNEQFF
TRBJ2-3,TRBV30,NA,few,TGTGCCTGGAGTGTTGGGGGAGATACGCAGTATTTT,CAWSVGGDTQYF
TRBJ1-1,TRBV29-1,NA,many,TGCAGCGTGGTTCCGAACACTGAAGCTTTCTTT,CSVVPNTEAFF
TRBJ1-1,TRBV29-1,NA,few,TGCAGCGTTCGAGGACGGATGAACACTGAAGCTTTCTTT,CSVRGRMNTEAFF
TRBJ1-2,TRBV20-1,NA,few,TGCAGTGCCATGACAGAGTATGGCTACACCTTC,CSAMTEYGYTF
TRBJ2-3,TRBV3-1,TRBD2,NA,TGTGCCAGCAGCCCAAGCGGGACCACAGATACGCAGTATTTT,CASSPSGTTDTQYF
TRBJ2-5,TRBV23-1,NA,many,TGCGCCAGCAGTCAATGCGAGGGGATAGAGAAGGGGACCCAGTACTTC,CASSQCEGIEKGTQYF
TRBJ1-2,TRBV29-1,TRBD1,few,TGCAGCGTTGAAGATCTTCTGGGGCCGACAGGGGACGATGGCTACACCTTC,CSVEDLLGPTGDDGYTF
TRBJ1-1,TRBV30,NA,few,TGTGCCTGGACCCTTGGGCTGAGCACTGAAGCTTTCTTT,CAWTLGLSTEAFF
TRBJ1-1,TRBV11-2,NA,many,TGTGCCAGCAGCTTAGACGGTCCGGGTATGAACACTGAAGCTTTCTTT,CASSLDGPGMNTEAFF